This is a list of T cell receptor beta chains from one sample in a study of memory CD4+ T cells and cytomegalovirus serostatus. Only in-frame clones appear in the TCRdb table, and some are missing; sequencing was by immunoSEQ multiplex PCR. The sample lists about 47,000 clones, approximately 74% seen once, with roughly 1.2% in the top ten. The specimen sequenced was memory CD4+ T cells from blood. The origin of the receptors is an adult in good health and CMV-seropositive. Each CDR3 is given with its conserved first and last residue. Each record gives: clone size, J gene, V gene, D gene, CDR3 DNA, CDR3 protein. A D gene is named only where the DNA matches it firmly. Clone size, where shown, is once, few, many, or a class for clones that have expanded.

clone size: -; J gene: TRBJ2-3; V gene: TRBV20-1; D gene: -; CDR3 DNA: TGCAGTGCTAGATGGGGAGATACGCAGTATTTT; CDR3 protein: CSARWGDTQYF
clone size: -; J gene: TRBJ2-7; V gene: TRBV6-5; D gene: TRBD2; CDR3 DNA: TGTGCCAGCAGACTACTAGCGGGGGGCTCCTACGAGCAGTACTTC; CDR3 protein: CASRLLAGGSYEQYF
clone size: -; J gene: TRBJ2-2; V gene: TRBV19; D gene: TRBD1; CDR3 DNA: TGTGCCAGTAGACCTCGGACAGGCACCGGGGAGCTGTTTTTT; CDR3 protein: CASRPRTGTGELFF
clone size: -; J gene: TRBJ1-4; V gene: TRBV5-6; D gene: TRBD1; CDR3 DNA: TGTGCCAGCAGCTACCTCCGGGACAGGGCTGAAAAACTGTTTTTT; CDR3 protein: CASSYLRDRAEKLFF
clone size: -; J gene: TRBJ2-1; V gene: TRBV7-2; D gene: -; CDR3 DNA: TGTGCCAGCAGCTTAGGCCTGGGGATGGAGTACAATGAGCAGTTCTTC; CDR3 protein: CASSLGLGMEYNEQFF
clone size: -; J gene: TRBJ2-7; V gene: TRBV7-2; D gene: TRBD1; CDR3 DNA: TGTGCCAGCAGCTTATTGGGACAGGCGCCCTACGAGCAGTACTTC; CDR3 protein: CASSLLGQAPYEQYF
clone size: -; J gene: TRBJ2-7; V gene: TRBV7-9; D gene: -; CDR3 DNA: TGTGCCAGCAGCTCTACGCTGGGGGAGCAGTACTTC; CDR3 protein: CASSSTLGEQYF
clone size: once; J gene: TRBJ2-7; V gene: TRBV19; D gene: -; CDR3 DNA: TGTGCCAGTAGTATAGCCCAGAACTCCTACGAGCAGTACTTC; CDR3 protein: CASSIAQNSYEQYF
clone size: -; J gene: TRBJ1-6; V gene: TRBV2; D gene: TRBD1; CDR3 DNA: TGTGCCAGCATCCCCGGGACAGCCGGAGCACCCCTCCACTTT; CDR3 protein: CASIPGTAGAPLHF
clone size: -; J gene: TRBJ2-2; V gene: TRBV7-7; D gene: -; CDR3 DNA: TGTGCTAGCAGCTTCGAACCGGCCCTGAACACCGGGGAGCTGTTTTTT; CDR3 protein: CASSFEPALNTGELFF
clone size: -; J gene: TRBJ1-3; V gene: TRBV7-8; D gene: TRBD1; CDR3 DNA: TGTGCCAGCAGTGTGGGGACAGGAGGCACCATATATTTT; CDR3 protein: CASSVGTGGTIYF
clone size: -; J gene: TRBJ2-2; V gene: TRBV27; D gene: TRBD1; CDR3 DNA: TGTGCCAGCAGTTTAACCGGGACAGGGAACACCGGGGAGCTGTTTTTT; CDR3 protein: CASSLTGTGNTGELFF
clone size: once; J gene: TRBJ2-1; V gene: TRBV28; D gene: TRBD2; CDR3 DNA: TGTGCCAGCAGTCCCTCTGGCGGGGGACCATACAATGAGCAGTTCTTC; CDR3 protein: CASSPSGGGPYNEQFF
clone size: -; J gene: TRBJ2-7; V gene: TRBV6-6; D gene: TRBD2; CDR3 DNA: TGTGCCAGCAGTTACTCGACTAGCGGGGGCTTCGAGCAGTACTTC; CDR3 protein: CASSYSTSGGFEQYF
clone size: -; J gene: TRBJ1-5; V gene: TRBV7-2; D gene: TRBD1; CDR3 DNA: TGTGCCAGCAGCAAGGACAGGGACCTCGGGCCCCAGCATTTT; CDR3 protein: CASSKDRDLGPQHF
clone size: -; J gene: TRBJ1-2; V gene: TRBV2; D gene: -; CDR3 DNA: TGTGCCAGCACTCCACGTAACTATGGCTACACCTTC; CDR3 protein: CASTPRNYGYTF
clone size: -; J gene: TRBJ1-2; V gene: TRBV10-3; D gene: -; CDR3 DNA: TGTGCCATCAGTGAGCCGGGTCCGGGAAACTATGGCTACACCTTC; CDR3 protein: CAISEPGPGNYGYTF
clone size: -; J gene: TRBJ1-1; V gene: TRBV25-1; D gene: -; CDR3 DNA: TGTGCCAGCAGTGAACCTAACACTGAAGCTTTCTTT; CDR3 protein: CASSEPNTEAFF
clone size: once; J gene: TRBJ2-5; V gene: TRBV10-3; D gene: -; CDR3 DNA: TGTGCCATCAGTGGGGAGGGACAGCTCCTAGCGACCCAGTACTTC; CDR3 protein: CAISGEGQLLATQYF
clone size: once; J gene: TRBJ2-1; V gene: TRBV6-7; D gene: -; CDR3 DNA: TGTGCCAGCAGTTACTTCGGGACCACCCACAACAATGAGCAGTTCTTC; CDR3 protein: CASSYFGTTHNNEQFF
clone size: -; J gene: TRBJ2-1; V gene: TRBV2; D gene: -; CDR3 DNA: TGTGCCAGCAGTGAGATGGGTTGGGACAATGAGCAGTTCTTC; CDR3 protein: CASSEMGWDNEQFF
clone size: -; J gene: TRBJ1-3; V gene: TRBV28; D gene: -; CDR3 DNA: TGTGCCAGCACGTTGGGGGGGACTCCTGGAAACACCATATATTTT; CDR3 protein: CASTLGGTPGNTIYF
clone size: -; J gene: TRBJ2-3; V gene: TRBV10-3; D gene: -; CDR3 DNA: TGTGCCATCAGTCTCGATTCGAGGGATACGCAGTATTTT; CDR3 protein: CAISLDSRDTQYF
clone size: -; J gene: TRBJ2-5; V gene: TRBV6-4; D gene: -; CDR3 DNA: TGTGCCAGCAGTCCTCTACCCACCGACAGGGAGACCCAGTACTTC; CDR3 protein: CASSPLPTDRETQYF
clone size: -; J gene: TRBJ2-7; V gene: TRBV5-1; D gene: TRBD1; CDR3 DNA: TGCGCCAGCAGCGGGGACAGGGGTTACGAGCAGTACTTC; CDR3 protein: CASSGDRGYEQYF
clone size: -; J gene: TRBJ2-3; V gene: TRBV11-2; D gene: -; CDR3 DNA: TGTGCCAGCAGCTTGTATGGAGGGGGGGTAGATACGCAGTATTTT; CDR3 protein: CASSLYGGGVDTQYF
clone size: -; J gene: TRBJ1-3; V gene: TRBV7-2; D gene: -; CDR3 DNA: TGTGCCAGCAGCTCCCGGGGAAGCCGGATCTCGGGAGACACCATATATTTT; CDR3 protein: CASSSRGSRISGDTIYF
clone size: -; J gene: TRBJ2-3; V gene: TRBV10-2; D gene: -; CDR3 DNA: TGCGCCAGCAGTGGATACCCATCGAGGTCGGATACGCAGTATTTT; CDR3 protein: CASSGYPSRSDTQYF
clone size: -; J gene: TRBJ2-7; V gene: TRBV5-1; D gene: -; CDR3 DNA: TGCGCCAGCAGCTTCCGCAGGGACGAGCAGTACTTC; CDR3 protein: CASSFRRDEQYF
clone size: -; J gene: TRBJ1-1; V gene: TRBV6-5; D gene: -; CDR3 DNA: TGTGCCAGCAGTTCGACCCGGGACACTGAAGCTTTCTTT; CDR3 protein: CASSSTRDTEAFF
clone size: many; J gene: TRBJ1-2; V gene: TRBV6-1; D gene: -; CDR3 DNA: TGTGCCAGCAGTGAACCAGGGTATGGCTACACCTTC; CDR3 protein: CASSEPGYGYTF
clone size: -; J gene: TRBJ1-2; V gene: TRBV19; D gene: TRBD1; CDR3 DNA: TGTGCCAGTAGTGTTGATACAGGGGACGCAATCTATGGCTACACCTTC; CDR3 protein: CASSVDTGDAIYGYTF
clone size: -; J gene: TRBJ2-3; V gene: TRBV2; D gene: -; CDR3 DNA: TGTGCCAGATCGACGGAAGATGGTGCGGATACGCAGTATTTT; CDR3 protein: CARSTEDGADTQYF
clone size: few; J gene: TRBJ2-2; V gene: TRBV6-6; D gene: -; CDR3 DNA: TGTGCCAGCTCTCCCCCCGTCGGGCGGCACACCGGGGAGCTGTTTTTT; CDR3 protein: CASSPPVGRHTGELFF
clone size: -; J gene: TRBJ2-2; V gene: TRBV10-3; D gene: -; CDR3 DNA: TGTGCCGGGAGGGACAGTAACACCGGGGAGCTGTTTTTT; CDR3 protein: CAGRDSNTGELFF
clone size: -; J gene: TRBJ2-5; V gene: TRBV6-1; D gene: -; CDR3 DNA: TGTGCTCAGCCACGATCTCGATGGGAGACCCAGTACTTC; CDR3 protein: CAQPRSRWETQYF
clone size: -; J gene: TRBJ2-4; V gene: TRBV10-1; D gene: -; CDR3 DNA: TGCGCCAGCAGCACCGGGATTCAAAACATTCAGTACTTC; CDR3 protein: CASSTGIQNIQYF
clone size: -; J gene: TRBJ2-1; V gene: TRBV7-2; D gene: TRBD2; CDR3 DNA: TGTGCCAGCAGACGAGACAGCGGGGGAAGCCCGAATGAGCAGTTCTTC; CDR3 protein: CASRRDSGGSPNEQFF
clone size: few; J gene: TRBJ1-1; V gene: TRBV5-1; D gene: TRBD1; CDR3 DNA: TGCGCCAGCAGCTTGGGAGCAGGGGGGACCACTGAAGCTTTCTTT; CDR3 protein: CASSLGAGGTTEAFF
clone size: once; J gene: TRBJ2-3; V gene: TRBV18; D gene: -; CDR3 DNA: TGTGCCAGCTCACCCCGCCGCGGGGATACGCAGTATTTT; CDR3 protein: CASSPRRGDTQYF
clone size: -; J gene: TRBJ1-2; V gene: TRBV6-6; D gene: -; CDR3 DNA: TGTGCCAGCAGTTACCCCAGGGGAGAATCCCCTTATGGCTACACCTTC; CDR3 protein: CASSYPRGESPYGYTF
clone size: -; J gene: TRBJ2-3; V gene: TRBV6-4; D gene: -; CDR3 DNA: TGTGCCAGCAGTGACCGGGGGATCACAGATACGCAGTATTTT; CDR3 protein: CASSDRGITDTQYF
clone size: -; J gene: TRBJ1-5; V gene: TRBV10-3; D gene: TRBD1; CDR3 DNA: TGTGCCATCAGTAATGACAGGGACGGCAATCAGCCCCAGCATTTT; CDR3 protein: CAISNDRDGNQPQHF
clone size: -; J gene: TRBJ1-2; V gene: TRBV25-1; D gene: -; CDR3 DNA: TGTGCCAGCAGCCAGGGGATCTATGGCTACACCTTC; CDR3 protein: CASSQGIYGYTF
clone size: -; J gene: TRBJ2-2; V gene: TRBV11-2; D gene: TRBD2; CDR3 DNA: TGTGCCAGCAGCTTAGGGGGGACTAGCCGTAGCCTAGGAGGGGAGCTGTTTTTT; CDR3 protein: CASSLGGTSRSLGGELFF
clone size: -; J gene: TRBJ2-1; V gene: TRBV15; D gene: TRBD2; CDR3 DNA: TGTGCCACCAGCAGAGTAGCGGGGGGGACCTTAACCTACAATGAGCAGTTCTTC; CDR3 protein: CATSRVAGGTLTYNEQFF
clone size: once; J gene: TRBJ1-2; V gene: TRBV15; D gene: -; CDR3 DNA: TGTGCCACCAGCAGAGATCGCGCAGCCACTAACTATGGCTACACCTTC; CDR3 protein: CATSRDRAATNYGYTF
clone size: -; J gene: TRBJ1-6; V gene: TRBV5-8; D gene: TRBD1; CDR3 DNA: TGTGCCAGCAGCTCTACCGGGACAGGGGATGATTCACCCCTCCACTTT; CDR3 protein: CASSSTGTGDDSPLHF
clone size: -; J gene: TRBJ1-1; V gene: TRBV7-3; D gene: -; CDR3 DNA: TGTGCCAGCAGCTATACAAAGAACACTGAAGCTTTCTTT; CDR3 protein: CASSYTKNTEAFF
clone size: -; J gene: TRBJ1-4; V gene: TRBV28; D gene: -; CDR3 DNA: TGTGCCAGCAGTTTAGGGGGGGATACTAATGAAAAACTGTTTTTT; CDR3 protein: CASSLGGDTNEKLFF
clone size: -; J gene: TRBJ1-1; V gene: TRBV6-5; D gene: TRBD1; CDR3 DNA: TGTGCCAGCAGTTCGGCCGGGACAGAGAAAGCTTTCTTT; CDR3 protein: CASSSAGTEKAFF
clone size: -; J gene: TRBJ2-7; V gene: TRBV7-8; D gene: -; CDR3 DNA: TGTGCCAGCAGCCTTGGACGGAGTTACGAGCAGTACTTC; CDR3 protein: CASSLGRSYEQYF
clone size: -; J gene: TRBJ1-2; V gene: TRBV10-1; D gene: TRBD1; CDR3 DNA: TGCGCCAGCAGCCGGGACAGTAACTATGGCTACACCTTC; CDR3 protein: CASSRDSNYGYTF
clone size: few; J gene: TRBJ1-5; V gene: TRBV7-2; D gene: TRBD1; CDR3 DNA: TGTGCCAGCAGCCTAACAGGGGGGAATCAGCCCCAGCATTTT; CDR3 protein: CASSLTGGNQPQHF
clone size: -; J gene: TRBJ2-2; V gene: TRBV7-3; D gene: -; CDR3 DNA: TGTGCCAGCAGCTTACTCGCGAACACCGGGGAGCTGTTTTTT; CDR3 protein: CASSLLANTGELFF
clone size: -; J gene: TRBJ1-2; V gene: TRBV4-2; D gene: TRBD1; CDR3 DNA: TGTGCCAGCAGCCAGCAGCCGGGACAGGAGAACTATGGCTACACCTTC; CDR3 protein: CASSQQPGQENYGYTF
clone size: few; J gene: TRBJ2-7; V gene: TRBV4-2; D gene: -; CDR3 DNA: TGTGCCAGCAGCCGACCGGGGCTGGACGAGCAGTACTTC; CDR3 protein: CASSRPGLDEQYF
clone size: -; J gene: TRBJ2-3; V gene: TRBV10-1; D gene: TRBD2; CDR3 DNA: TGCGCCAGCAGTGAGACTCGGGAGGCCACAGATACGCAGTATTTT; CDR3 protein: CASSETREATDTQYF
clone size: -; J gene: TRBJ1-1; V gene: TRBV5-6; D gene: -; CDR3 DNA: TGTGCCAGCCGCGCATCGTGGGGGGCCACTGAAGCTTTCTTT; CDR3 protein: CASRASWGATEAFF